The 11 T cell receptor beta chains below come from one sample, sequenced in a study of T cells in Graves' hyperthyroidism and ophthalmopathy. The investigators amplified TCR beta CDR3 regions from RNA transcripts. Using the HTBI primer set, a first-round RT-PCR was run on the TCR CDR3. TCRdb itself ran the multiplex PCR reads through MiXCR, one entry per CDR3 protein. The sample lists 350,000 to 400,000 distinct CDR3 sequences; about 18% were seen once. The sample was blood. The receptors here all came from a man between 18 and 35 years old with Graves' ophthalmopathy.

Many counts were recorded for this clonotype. CDR3 region: CASSHIQYEQYF. The CDR3 coding sequence is TGTGCCAGCAGCCACATCCAATACGAGCAGTACTTC. The chain couples TRBV7-2 to TRBJ2-7; D is unclear. The CDR3 is 12 residues long. V shed 5 bases and J shed 4 bases, with 9 bases lying between them. Germline assignment: CDR1 SGHTA and CDR2 FQGNSA.

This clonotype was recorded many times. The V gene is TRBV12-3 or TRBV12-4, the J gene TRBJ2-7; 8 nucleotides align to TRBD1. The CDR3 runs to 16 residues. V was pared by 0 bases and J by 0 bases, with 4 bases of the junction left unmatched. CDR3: CASSLALGQGSYEQYF. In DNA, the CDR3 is TGTGCCAGCAGTTTAGCCCTCGGACAGGGCTCCTACGAGCAGTACTTC.

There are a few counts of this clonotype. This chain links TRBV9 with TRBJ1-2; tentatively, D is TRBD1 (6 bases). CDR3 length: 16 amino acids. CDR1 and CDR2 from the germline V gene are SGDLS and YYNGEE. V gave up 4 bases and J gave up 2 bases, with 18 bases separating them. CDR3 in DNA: TGTGCCAGCAGCCCGATCGGAGGGGGAGGAAACTATGGCTACACCTTC. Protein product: CASSPIGGGGNYGYTF.

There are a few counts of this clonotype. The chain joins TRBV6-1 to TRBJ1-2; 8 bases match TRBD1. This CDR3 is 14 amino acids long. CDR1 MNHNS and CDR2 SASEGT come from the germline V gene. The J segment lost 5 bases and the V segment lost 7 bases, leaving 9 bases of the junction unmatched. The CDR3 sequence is CASNQGAHSYGYTF. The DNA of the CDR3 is TGTGCCAGCAACCAGGGGGCGCATTCGTATGGCTACACCTTC.

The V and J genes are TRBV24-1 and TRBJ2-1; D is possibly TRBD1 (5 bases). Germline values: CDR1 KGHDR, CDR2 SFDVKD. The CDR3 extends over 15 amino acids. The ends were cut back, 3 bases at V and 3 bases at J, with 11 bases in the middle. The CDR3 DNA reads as TGTGCCACCAGTGATCCAGGGAAAAGCTACAATGAGCAGTTCTTC. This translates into CATSDPGKSYNEQFF.

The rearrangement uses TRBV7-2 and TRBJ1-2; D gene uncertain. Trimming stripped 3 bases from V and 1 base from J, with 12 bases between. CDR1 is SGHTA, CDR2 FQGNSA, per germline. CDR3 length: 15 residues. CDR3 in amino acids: CASSLRGILNYGYTF. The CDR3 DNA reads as TGTGCCAGCAGCTTGAGAGGGATACTTAACTATGGCTACACCTTC. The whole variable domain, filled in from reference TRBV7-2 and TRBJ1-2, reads GAGVSQSPSNKVTEKGKDVELRCDPISGHTALYWYRQSLGQGLEFLIYFQGNSAPDKSGLPSDRFSAERTGGSVSTLTIQRTQQEDSAVYLCASSLRGILNYGYTFGSGTRLTVV.

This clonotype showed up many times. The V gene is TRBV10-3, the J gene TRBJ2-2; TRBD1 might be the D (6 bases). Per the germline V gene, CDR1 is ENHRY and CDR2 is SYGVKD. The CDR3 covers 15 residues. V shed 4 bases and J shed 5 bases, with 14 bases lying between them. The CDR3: CAISGAQGWTGELFF. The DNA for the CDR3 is TGTGCCATCAGTGGGGCTCAGGGGTGGACCGGGGAGCTGTTTTTT.

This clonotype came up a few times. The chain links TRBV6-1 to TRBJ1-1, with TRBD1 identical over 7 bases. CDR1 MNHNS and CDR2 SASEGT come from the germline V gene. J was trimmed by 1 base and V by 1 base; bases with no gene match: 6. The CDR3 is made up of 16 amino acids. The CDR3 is CASSEEGGQRNTEAFF. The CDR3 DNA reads TGTGCCAGCAGTGAAGAAGGGGGCCAGAGGAACACTGAAGCTTTCTTT.

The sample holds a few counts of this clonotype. The CDR3 nucleotides read TGTGCCAGCAGCATCCCCGGCTCCTACAATGAGCAGTTCTTC. Its protein product is CASSIPGSYNEQFF. The genes are TRBV7-2 and TRBJ2-1; D is unresolved. Trimming shortened V by 5 bases and J by 0 bases, and 8 bases separated the two germline ends. Germline V gene data show CDR1 as SGHTA and CDR2 as FQGNSA. This CDR3 is 14 amino acids long.

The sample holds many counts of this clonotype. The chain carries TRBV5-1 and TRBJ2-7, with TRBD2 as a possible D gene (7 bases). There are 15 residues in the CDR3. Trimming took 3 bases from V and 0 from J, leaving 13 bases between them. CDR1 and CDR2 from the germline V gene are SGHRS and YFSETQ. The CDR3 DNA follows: TGCGCCAGCAGCTCGGGGAGGGGGTCCTCCTACGAGCAGTACTTC. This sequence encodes CASSSGRGSSYEQYF.

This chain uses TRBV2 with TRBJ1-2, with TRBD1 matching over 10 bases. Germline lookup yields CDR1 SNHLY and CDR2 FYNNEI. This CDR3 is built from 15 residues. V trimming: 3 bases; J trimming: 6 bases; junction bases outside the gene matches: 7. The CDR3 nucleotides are TGTGCCAGCAGTGAGGTGGGACAGGGGACTGATGGCTACACCTTC. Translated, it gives CASSEVGQGTDGYTF. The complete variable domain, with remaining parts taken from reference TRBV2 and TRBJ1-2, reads EPEVTQTPSHQVTQMGQEVILRCVPISNHLYFYWYRQILGQKVEFLVSFYNNEISEKSEIFDDQFSVERPDGSNFTLKIRSTKLEDSAMYFCASSEVGQGTDGYTFGSGTRLTVV.